This T cell receptor (beta chain) stems from a study of shared clonotypes between healthy human individuals. This clone was observed once. The antigen remains undetermined. This sample includes further DNA sequences coding for the same CDR3. Original handling: Junction-only immunoSEQ sequences carried no quality scores, so filtering differed. Measured with immunoSEQ multiplex PCR; TCRdb has only the in-frame clones, and not every one. V, J and clone size derive from that table, while D and trimming were established from the DNA sequence. The sample comprises about 2 million clones, around 96% of which are singletons, and more than 0.95% rests with the top ten. Germline-derived CDR1 and CDR2 are MNHEY and SVGAGI. Trimming took off 3 bases at V and 5 bases at J, with 7 bases between the two ends. The CDR3 totals 13 residues. As defined, naive CD8 cells were CD45RO-negative and positively selected for CCR7, with terminally differentiated effector memory CD45RA+ cells excluded. Participating donors were healthy, HIV-negative adults free of recent acute infections or vaccinations.

Broader study findings: The donor pool, a small one, limited the genetic and exposure-history diversity represented. The generation probabilities recorded for non-shared clonotypes fell below those of clonotypes shared by all four donors.

The sequenced material came from naive CD8+ T cells sorted from blood. This sequence originates from a man younger than 35 in good health. The chain recombines TRBV6-5 with TRBJ2-2, with TRBD1 as a possible D gene (5 bases). CDR3 sequence: CASSYGATGELFF. DNA for the CDR3: TGTGCCAGCAGTTATGGGGCTACCGGGGAGCTGTTTTTT.